This T cell receptor (beta chain) was retrieved from a study of T cells in Graves' hyperthyroidism and ophthalmopathy. Germline CDR1 is WNHNN and CDR2 is SYGVQD (reference sequence). The CDR3 contains 15 residues. The J segment lost 3 bases and the V segment lost 4 bases, leaving 6 bases of the junction unmatched. From RNA transcripts, TCR beta CDR3 regions were amplified. HTBI primers were used for first-round RT-PCR of the TCR CDR3. TCRdb ran MiXCR on the multiplex PCR reads and lists one entry per CDR3 protein. Of more than 250,000 distinct CDR3 sequences in the sample, roughly 15% are singletons; the top ten hold 30% to 35%. There are many counts of this clonotype.

V is TRBV10-1 and J is TRBJ2-1, with 7 bases identical to TRBD1. The sequenced material came from blood. The clonotype was recovered from a woman aged 50 to 65 with Graves' hyperthyroidism that later progressed to Graves' ophthalmopathy. The CDR3 spells CASSGGQTSYNEQFF. The CDR3 nucleotides are TGCGCCAGCAGTGGGGGACAGACGAGCTACAATGAGCAGTTCTTC.